A single sample gave rise to the 20 T cell receptor beta chains below, sequenced in a study of control samples from healthy donors and cancer patients. Repertoires were generated with immunoSEQ multiplex PCR, while TCRdb's copy carries only in-frame clones and drops some. The table lists some 160,000 clones, 90% to 95% of them singletons. Sequencing used blood. All receptors come from a woman in her thirties or forties in good health.

This chain connects TRBV24-1 to TRBJ2-5; D remains unclear. CDR1 and CDR2 from the germline V gene are KGHDR and SFDVKD. The V end was cut by 3 bases, the J end by 7 bases, with 8 bases between. The CDR3 is 12 residues long. In DNA form, the CDR3 reads TGTGCCACCAGTGATGTGTCCGGGACCCAGTACTTC. This encodes CATSDVSGTQYF.

This clone was observed a handful of times. The chain carries TRBV9 and TRBJ1-2, with 8 positions matching TRBD1. The germline V gene has CDR1 SGDLS and CDR2 YYNGEE. This CDR3 contains 15 residues. J lost 8 bases, V lost 4 bases, and 13 bases had no gene match. CDR3 sequence reads: CASSFSQGASRGYTF. The CDR3 DNA reads as TGTGCCAGCAGCTTCAGCCAGGGGGCTTCGAGAGGCTACACCTTC. Complete variable domain (other parts from reference TRBV9 and TRBJ1-2): DSGVTQTPKHLITATGQRVTLRCSPRSGDLSVYWYQQSLDQGLQFLIQYYNGEERAKGNILERFSAQQFPDLHSELNLSSLELGDSALYFCASSFSQGASRGYTFGSGTRLTVV.

Comments on this clone: The junction departs from germline at one end; a sequencing error may be responsible. The same CDR3 is also encoded by other DNA sequences in this sample. This sequence joins TRBV19 and TRBJ1-5; the D gene is possibly TRBD1 (5 bases). The germline gives CDR1 LNHDA, CDR2 SQIVND (reference sequence). CDR3 length: 14 amino acids. The CDR3 nucleotides are TGCGCCAGTAGCTTCGACAGTGGCAATCAGCCCCAGCATTTT. Translated: CASSFDSGNQPQHF.

This sequence joins TRBV5-4 and TRBJ1-2; 8 bases are a match to TRBD1. Trimming removed 2 bases from V and 7 bases from J; junction bases left unmatched: 7. This CDR3 has 14 amino acids. Germline values: CDR1 SGHNT, CDR2 YYREEE (reference sequence). The CDR3 loop reads CASSFSQGASGYTF. Written as DNA, the CDR3 is TGTGCCAGCAGCTTCTCCCAGGGGGCGAGTGGCTACACCTTC.

V usage is TRBV30 and J usage is TRBJ2-5, with TRBD2 matching over 12 bases. Germline trimming cut 1 base from V and 5 bases from J; bases unmatched to any gene: 14. CDR1 and CDR2 (germline): GTSNPN, SVGIG (reference sequence). This CDR3 spans 18 amino acids. CDR3 residues: CAWSANQIRTSGVETQYF. The CDR3 nucleotides are TGTGCCTGGAGTGCAAATCAAATCCGGACTAGCGGGGTGGAGACCCAGTACTTC.

This chain connects TRBV7-2 to TRBJ2-7, with a weak D call TRBD1 (6 bases). CDR1 and CDR2 (germline): SGHTA, FQGNSA. Trimming stripped 1 base from V and 4 bases from J, with 14 bases between. This CDR3 is 15 amino acids long. For the CDR3, the DNA is TGTGCCAGCAGCTTAGGGGGGTCAGGGGAGTACGAGCAGTACTTC. Protein product: CASSLGGSGEYEQYF.

V is TRBV7-2 and J is TRBJ1-1, with D hard to call. The CDR3 has 12 residues. V shed 4 bases and J shed 7 bases, with 10 bases lying between them. Germline CDR1 SGHTA, CDR2 FQGNSA. In DNA, the CDR3 is TGTGCCAGCAGCTGGGGTACTGGTGAAGCTTTCTTT. Amino acids: CASSWGTGEAFF.

This chain uses TRBV5-1 with TRBJ2-7, with no clear D. V lost 2 bases and J lost 2, with 8 bases in between. Germline CDR1 is SGHRS and CDR2 is YFSETQ. The CDR3 consists of 13 residues. The CDR3 DNA follows: TGCGCCAGCAGCTTAGGACCAGCCTACGAGCAGTACTTC. Protein sequence: CASSLGPAYEQYF.

Note on this clone: The sample has other DNA sequences that encode this CDR3 too. The chain is built from TRBV4-3 and TRBJ2-5, with TRBD2 identical over 12 bases. Germline CDR1 LGHNA, CDR2 YSLEER. The CDR3 loop spans 14 amino acids. V shed 3 bases, J shed 4 bases, and the junction held 0 bases outside the gene matches. CDR3 DNA: TGCGCCAGCAGCCAGGGACTAGCGGGAGAGACCCAGTACTTC. Translating it yields CASSQGLAGETQYF.

The chain is built from TRBV19 and TRBJ1-5, with TRBD1 as a possible D gene (5 bases). From germline, CDR1 is LNHDA and CDR2 SQIVND (reference sequence). The CDR3 has 15 residues. V was clipped by 3 bases and J by 0 bases, with 9 bases between them. Here the CDR3 reads CASSIDSYSNQPQHF. The CDR3 coding sequence is TGTGCCAGTAGTATCGACAGTTATAGCAATCAGCCCCAGCATTTT.

The chain carries TRBV28 and TRBJ1-2; 9 nucleotides line up with TRBD1. V was pared by 11 bases and J by 0 bases, with 13 bases of the junction left unmatched. The germline gives CDR1 MDHEN, CDR2 SYDVKM. The CDR3 loop spans 16 amino acids. In DNA, the CDR3 is TGTGCCGCGAAAGAACAGGGGGCCTACTCTAACTATGGCTACACCTTC. Its protein product is CAAKEQGAYSNYGYTF.

The chain carries TRBV6-5 and TRBJ1-2; 7 bases are shared with TRBD1. Germline V gene data show CDR1 as MNHEY and CDR2 as SVGAGI. The CDR3 length is 12 residues. The V gene end was trimmed by 7 bases and the J gene end by 7 bases; junction bases not matched to a gene: 6. This CDR3 is CASTSDRAGYTF. The CDR3 DNA is TGTGCCAGCACCTCCGACAGGGCTGGCTACACCTTC.

The sample holds one count of this clone. The rearrangement links TRBV7-2 to TRBJ1-6, with unresolved D. Germline V gives CDR1 SGHTA, CDR2 FQGNSA. V was trimmed by 1 base and J by 3 bases, leaving 7 bases between them. The CDR3 totals 15 residues. The CDR3: CASSLVQDYNSPLHF. CDR3 bases: TGTGCCAGCAGCTTAGTTCAGGACTATAATTCACCCCTCCACTTT.

The J gene is TRBJ1-2, the V gene TRBV11-2; D gene ambiguous. CDR3 length: 13 amino acids. The germline gives CDR1 SGHAT, CDR2 FQNNGV. Trimming removed 5 bases at V and 5 bases at J, with 12 bases between. CDR3 in DNA: TGTGCCAGCAGCGACCCCCAAACTTATGGCTACACCTTC. As protein: CASSDPQTYGYTF.

This clone was counted a single time. The chain employs TRBV19 and TRBJ1-6; TRBD1 agrees at 7 bases. Germline-derived CDR1 and CDR2 are LNHDA and SQIVND (reference sequence). Trimming at V came to 3 bases and at J to 7 bases, leaving 9 bases not matched to a gene. The CDR3 is made up of 16 amino acids. CDR3 in DNA: TGTGCCAGTAGTATCGTCGGACAGGTCGCAAATTCACCCCTCCACTTT. The encoded protein is CASSIVGQVANSPLHF.

The V gene is TRBV19, the J gene TRBJ2-1; 9 bases are shared with TRBD1. The CDR3 is made up of 15 amino acids. The trim removed 3 bases at V and 6 bases at J, leaving 6 bases unmatched. The germline CDR1 and CDR2 sequences are LNHDA and SQIVND (reference sequence). CDR3 nucleotide sequence: TGTGCCAGTAGTATTAGGACAGGGGTGGGCAATGAGCAGTTCTTC. Its translation is CASSIRTGVGNEQFF.

This chain links TRBV6-6 with TRBJ2-3; 12 positions agree with TRBD1. Germline lookup yields CDR1 MNHNY and CDR2 SVGAGI (reference sequence). The CDR3 extends over 18 amino acids. J gave up 3 bases and V 5 bases, and 12 bases lay outside the gene matches. CDR3 nucleotides: TGTGCCAGCAGTCGTTCCGGGACAGGGGGCGTTAAAACAGATACGCAGTATTTT. This translates into CASSRSGTGGVKTDTQYF.

The rearrangement uses TRBV19 and TRBJ1-6; D gene unclear. The V end was cut by 0 bases, the J end by 6 bases, with 12 bases between. The CDR3 has 16 amino acids. Looked up from germline, CDR1 is LNHDA and CDR2 is SQIVND (reference sequence). The CDR3 DNA sequence: TGTGCCAGTAGTATAGACCTCGGCCGGATTAATTCACCCCTCCACTTT. Translated, it gives CASSIDLGRINSPLHF. Full variable domain (outside the CDR3, taken from reference TRBV19 and TRBJ1-6): DGGITQSPKYLFRKEGQNVTLSCEQNLNHDAMYWYRQDPGQGLRLIYYSQIVNDFQKGDIAEGYSVSREKKESFPLTVTSAQKNPTAFYLCASSIDLGRINSPLHFGNGTRLTVT.

J is TRBJ1-6 and V is TRBV14; D not resolved. Trimming took 3 bases from V and 8 from J, leaving 5 bases between them. Per germline, CDR1 SGHDN and CDR2 FVKESK. This CDR3 is 12 amino acids long. This chain's CDR3 is CASSHFDSPLHF. The CDR3 DNA sequence: TGTGCCAGCAGCCACTTCGATTCACCCCTCCACTTT.

Points on this clone: The sample contains more than one DNA sequence encoding this CDR3. The rearrangement joins TRBV6-5 to TRBJ2-2; 7 positions agree with TRBD2. V lost 9 bases to trimming and J lost 7 bases; unmatched junction nucleotides: 14. The germline CDR1 and CDR2 sequences are MNHEY and SVGAGI. The CDR3 totals 15 residues. The CDR3 sequence is CASSPSGPVNGELFF. As DNA, the CDR3 is TGTGCCAGTAGTCCTAGCGGCCCCGTTAACGGGGAGCTGTTTTTT.